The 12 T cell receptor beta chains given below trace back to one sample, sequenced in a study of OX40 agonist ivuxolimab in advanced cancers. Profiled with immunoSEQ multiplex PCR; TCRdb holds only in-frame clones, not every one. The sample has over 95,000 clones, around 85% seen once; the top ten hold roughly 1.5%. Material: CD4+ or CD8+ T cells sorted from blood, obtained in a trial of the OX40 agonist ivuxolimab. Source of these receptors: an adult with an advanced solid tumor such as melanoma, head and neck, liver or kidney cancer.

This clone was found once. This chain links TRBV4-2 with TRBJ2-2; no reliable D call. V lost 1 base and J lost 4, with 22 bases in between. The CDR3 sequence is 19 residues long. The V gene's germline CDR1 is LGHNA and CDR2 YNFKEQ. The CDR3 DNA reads TGTGCCAGCAGCCAAGCGCTCGTCAGGTCCCCGGAGTTCACCGGGGAGCTGTTTTTT. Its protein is CASSQALVRSPEFTGELFF.

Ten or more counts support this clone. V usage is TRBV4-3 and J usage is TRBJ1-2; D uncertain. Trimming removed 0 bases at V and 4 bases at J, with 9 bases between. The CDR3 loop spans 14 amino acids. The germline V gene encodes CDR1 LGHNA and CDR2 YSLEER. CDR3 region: CASSQEEGGYGYTF. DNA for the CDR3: TGCGCCAGCAGCCAAGAAGAGGGAGGCTATGGCTACACCTTC.

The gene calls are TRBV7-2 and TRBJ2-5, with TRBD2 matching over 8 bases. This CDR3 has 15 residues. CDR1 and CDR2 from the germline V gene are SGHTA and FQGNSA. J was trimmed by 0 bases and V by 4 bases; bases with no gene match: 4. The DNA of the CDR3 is TGTGCCAGCAGCTGGTCTAGCGGGTACCAAGAGACCCAGTACTTC. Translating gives CASSWSSGYQETQYF.

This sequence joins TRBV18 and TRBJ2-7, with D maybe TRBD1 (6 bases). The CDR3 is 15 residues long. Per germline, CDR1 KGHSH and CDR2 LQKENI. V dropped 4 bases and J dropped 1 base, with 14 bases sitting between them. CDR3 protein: CASSRSGESSYEQYF. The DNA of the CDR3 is TGTGCCAGCTCACGGTCAGGGGAGAGTTCCTACGAGCAGTACTTC.

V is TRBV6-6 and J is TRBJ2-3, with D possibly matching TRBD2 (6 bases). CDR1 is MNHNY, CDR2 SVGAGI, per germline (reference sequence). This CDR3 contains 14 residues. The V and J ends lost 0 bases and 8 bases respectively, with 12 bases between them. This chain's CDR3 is CASSYSRDFTTQYF. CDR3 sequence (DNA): TGTGCCAGCAGTTACTCCCGGGACTTTACTACGCAGTATTTT.

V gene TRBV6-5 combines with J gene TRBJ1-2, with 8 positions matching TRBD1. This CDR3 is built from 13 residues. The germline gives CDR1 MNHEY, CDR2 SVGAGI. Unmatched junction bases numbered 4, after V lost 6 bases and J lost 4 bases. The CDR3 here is CASRDRDIYGYTF. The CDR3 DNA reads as TGTGCCAGCAGGGACAGGGACATCTATGGCTACACCTTC.

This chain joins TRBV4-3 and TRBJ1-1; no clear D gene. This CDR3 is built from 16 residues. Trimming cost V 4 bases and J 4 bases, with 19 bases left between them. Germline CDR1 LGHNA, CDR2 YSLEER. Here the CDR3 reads CASSRLVGLSGTEAFF. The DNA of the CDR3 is TGCGCCAGCAGCCGATTGGTTGGGCTCTCGGGCACTGAAGCTTTCTTT.

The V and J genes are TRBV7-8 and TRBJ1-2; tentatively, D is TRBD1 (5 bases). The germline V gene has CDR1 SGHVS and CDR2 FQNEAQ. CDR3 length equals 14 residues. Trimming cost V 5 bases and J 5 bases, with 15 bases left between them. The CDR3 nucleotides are TGTGCCAGCAGCCCGCGCAGGGTGGGTTATGGCTACACCTTC. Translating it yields CASSPRRVGYGYTF.

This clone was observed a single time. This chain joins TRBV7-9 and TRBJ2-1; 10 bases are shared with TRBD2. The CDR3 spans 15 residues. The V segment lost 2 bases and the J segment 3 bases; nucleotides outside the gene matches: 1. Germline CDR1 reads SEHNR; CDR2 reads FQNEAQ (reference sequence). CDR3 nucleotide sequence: TGTGCCAGCAGCTTAAGACTAGCGGGCTACAATGAGCAGTTCTTC. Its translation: CASSLRLAGYNEQFF.

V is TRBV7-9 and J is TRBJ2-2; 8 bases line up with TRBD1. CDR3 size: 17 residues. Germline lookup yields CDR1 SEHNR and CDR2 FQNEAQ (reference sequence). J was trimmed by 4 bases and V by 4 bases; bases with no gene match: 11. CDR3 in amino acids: CASSSVMGTGATGELFF. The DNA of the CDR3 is TGTGCCAGCAGCTCCGTCATGGGGACAGGTGCCACCGGGGAGCTGTTTTTT.

The chain's CDR3 is CASSLAGDGYTF. The CDR3 DNA reads TGCGCCAGCAGCTTGGCCGGGGATGGCTACACCTTC. This chain joins TRBV5-1 and TRBJ1-2; D is unresolved. The CDR3 sequence is 12 residues long. Trimming removed 0 bases from V and 6 bases from J, with 6 bases in between. The germline V gene encodes CDR1 SGHRS and CDR2 YFSETQ. The complete variable domain, with remaining parts taken from reference TRBV5-1 and TRBJ1-2, reads KAGVTQTPRYLIKTRGQQVTLSCSPISGHRSVSWYQQTPGQGLQFLFEYFSETQRNKGNFPGRFSGRQFSNSRSEMNVSTLELGDSALYLCASSLAGDGYTFGSGTRLTVV.

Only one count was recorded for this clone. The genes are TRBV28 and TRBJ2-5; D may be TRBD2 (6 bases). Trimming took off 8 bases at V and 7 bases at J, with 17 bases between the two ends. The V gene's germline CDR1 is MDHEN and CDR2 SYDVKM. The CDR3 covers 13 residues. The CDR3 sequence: CASGPVARGTQYF. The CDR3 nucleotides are TGTGCCAGCGGACCAGTGGCGCGGGGGACCCAGTACTTC.